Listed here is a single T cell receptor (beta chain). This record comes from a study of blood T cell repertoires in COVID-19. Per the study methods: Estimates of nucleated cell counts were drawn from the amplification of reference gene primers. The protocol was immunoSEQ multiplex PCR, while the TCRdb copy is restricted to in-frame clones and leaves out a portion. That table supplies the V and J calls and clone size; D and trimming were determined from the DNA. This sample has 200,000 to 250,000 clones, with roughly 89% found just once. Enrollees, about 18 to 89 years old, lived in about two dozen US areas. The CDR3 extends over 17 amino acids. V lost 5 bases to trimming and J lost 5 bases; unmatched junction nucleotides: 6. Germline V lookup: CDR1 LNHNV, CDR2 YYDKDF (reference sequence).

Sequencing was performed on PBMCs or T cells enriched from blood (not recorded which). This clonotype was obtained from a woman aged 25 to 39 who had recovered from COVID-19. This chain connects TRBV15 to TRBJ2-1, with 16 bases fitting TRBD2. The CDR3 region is CATSRGTSGRGDNEQFF. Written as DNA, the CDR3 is TGTGCCACCAGCCGTGGGACTAGCGGGAGGGGGGACAATGAGCAGTTCTTC.